These 28 T cell receptor beta chains share one sample of origin, sequenced in a study of CD8 T cells in Susac syndrome. The authors reverse transcribed roughly 0.5 to 1 ug RNA with random hexamers. Each CDR3 protein gets one entry after TCRdb re-called the immunoSEQ multiplex PCR reads with MiXCR. The sample consists of 73,000 or so distinct CDR3 sequences, about 95% of them appearing once. Sequences were obtained from CD8+ T cells from PBMCs. These receptors all come from a human donor with multiple sclerosis.

The chain couples TRBV27 to TRBJ2-7; D possibly corresponds to TRBD1 (6 bases). The CDR3 sequence is 15 residues long. Germline lookup yields CDR1 MNHEY and CDR2 SMNVEV (reference sequence). V was pared by 7 bases and J by 2 bases, with 18 bases between. The CDR3 DNA reads TGTGCCAGCACCCCGACAGGCTTGTTTACCTACGAGCAGTACTTC. It translates to CASTPTGLFTYEQYF.

This sequence joins TRBV30 and TRBJ2-7; D uncertain. The germline V gene encodes CDR1 GTSNPN and CDR2 SVGIG (reference sequence). The length of the CDR3 is 11 residues. V lost 3 bases, J lost 3 bases, and 6 bases lay in between. CDR3 amino acids: CAWRSGYEQYF. CDR3 bases: TGTGCCTGGAGATCCGGCTACGAGCAGTACTTC. Combining the CDR3 with reference TRBV30 and TRBJ2-7 gives the whole variable domain SQTIHQWPATLVQPVGSPLSLECTVEGTSNPNLYWYRQAAGRGLQLLFYSVGIGQISSEVPQNLSASRPQDRQFILSSKKLLLSDSGFYLCAWRSGYEQYFGPGTRLTVT.

V and J are TRBV7-3 and TRBJ1-1; 10 nucleotides match TRBD1. J gave up 5 bases and V 2 bases, and 2 bases lay outside the gene matches. The CDR3 has 14 residues. Germline V gives CDR1 SGHTA, CDR2 FQGTGA. The CDR3 spells CASSLGTGETEAFF. The DNA for the CDR3 is TGTGCCAGCAGCTTAGGGACAGGGGAGACTGAAGCTTTCTTT.

The rearrangement uses TRBV5-1 and TRBJ2-1; a weak D match, TRBD2 (7 bases). Trimming shortened V by 2 bases and J by 3 bases, and 15 bases separated the two germline ends. CDR1 and CDR2 from the germline V gene are SGHRS and YFSETQ. The CDR3 sequence is 16 residues long. The CDR3 bases are TGCGCCAGCAGCTTAGGGGGGGGAGCGGGCTACAATGAGCAGTTCTTC. This sequence encodes CASSLGGGAGYNEQFF. The complete variable domain, with remaining parts taken from reference TRBV5-1 and TRBJ2-1, reads KAGVTQTPRYLIKTRGQQVTLSCSPISGHRSVSWYQQTPGQGLQFLFEYFSETQRNKGNFPGRFSGRQFSNSRSEMNVSTLELGDSALYLCASSLGGGAGYNEQFFGPGTRLTVL.

This clonotype has just a few counts. V is TRBV14 and J is TRBJ2-2, with D uncertain. The V end was cut by 3 bases, the J end by 5 bases, with 7 bases between. This CDR3 is built from 13 residues. Germline CDR1 SGHDN, CDR2 FVKESK. CDR3 in amino acids: CASSQILTGELFF. The CDR3 bases are TGTGCCAGCAGCCAGATCCTTACCGGGGAGCTGTTTTTT.

The chain uses TRBV4-1 and TRBJ1-2; D gene uncertain. This CDR3 spans 17 amino acids. The V gene lost 0 bases and the J gene lost 0 bases, with 14 bases spanning the gap. CDR1 is MGHRA, CDR2 YSYEKL, per germline. Here the CDR3 DNA reads TGCGCCAGCAGCCAAGAAAGACGGAGGGCGGCTAACTATGGCTACACCTTC. Amino acids: CASSQERRRAANYGYTF.

The chain carries TRBV5-1 and TRBJ2-3; 10 bases are a match to TRBD2. The CDR3 covers 17 residues. Trimming took 0 bases from V and 1 from J; bases not matched to a gene: 5. Germline assignment: CDR1 SGHRS and CDR2 YFSETQ. CDR3 DNA: TGCGCCAGCAGCTTGGCCGTAGCGGGAGGCGGCACAGATACGCAGTATTTT. Protein: CASSLAVAGGGTDTQYF. The full variable domain, its missing parts supplied by reference TRBV5-1 and TRBJ2-3, is KAGVTQTPRYLIKTRGQQVTLSCSPISGHRSVSWYQQTPGQGLQFLFEYFSETQRNKGNFPGRFSGRQFSNSRSEMNVSTLELGDSALYLCASSLAVAGGGTDTQYFGPGTRLTVL.

The chain uses TRBV7-3 and TRBJ2-1, with TRBD2 matching 10 bases. The CDR3 is made up of 15 amino acids. Germline V CDR1 and CDR2: SGHTA, FQGTGA. J was trimmed by 5 bases and V by 5 bases; bases with no gene match: 6. The CDR3 nucleotides are TGTGCCAGCAGCCCTAGCGGGGGAACAAACAATGAGCAGTTCTTC. Protein sequence: CASSPSGGTNNEQFF.

The genes are TRBV5-4 and TRBJ2-7; D tentatively reads TRBD1 or TRBD2 (5 bases each). V was pared by 1 base and J by 4 bases, with 6 bases between. CDR1 is SGHNT, CDR2 YYREEE, per germline (reference sequence). The CDR3 loop spans 12 amino acids. The CDR3, as DNA: TGTGCCAGCAGCTTGTGGGGGTACGAGCAGTACTTC. It encodes CASSLWGYEQYF.

The CDR3 reads CASKGQGAIGTEAFF. The CDR3 DNA reads as TGCGCCAGCAAAGGACAGGGGGCAATTGGAACTGAAGCTTTCTTT. V gene TRBV5-1 combines with J gene TRBJ1-1; TRBD1 matches 11 bases. J gave up 5 bases and V 6 bases, and 9 bases lay outside the gene matches. CDR3 size: 15 residues. Germline V gene sequence: CDR1 SGHRS, CDR2 YFSETQ.

The chain has TRBV29-1 and TRBJ1-1; D call uncertain. Germline CDR1 SQVTM, CDR2 ANQGSEA. The CDR3 spans 11 residues. Trimming cost V 2 bases and J 12 bases, with 13 bases left between them. The CDR3 sequence is CSVESWRITFF. CDR3 sequence (DNA): TGCAGCGTTGAATCGTGGAGGATAACTTTCTTT.

The genes are TRBV7-9 and TRBJ2-3; 7 bases match TRBD2. The CDR3 covers 15 residues. V was pared by 7 bases and J by 4 bases, with 11 bases of the junction left unmatched. Germline V gives CDR1 SEHNR, CDR2 FQNEAQ (reference sequence). This CDR3 reads CASTLFGREADTQYF. CDR3 nucleotide sequence: TGTGCCAGCACCCTTTTTGGGAGGGAAGCAGATACGCAGTATTTT.

The chain is built from TRBV6-5 and TRBJ1-1; a weak D match, TRBD1 (5 bases). CDR3 length: 15 residues. The ends were cut back, 0 bases at V and 4 bases at J, with 12 bases in the middle. Germline-derived CDR1 and CDR2 are MNHEY and SVGAGI. The CDR3 spells CASSYSTGRGTEAFF. The CDR3 DNA follows: TGTGCCAGCAGTTACTCAACTGGTAGGGGCACTGAAGCTTTCTTT.

A single count supports this clonotype. The rearrangement uses TRBV7-9 and TRBJ2-7, with D maybe TRBD1 (5 bases). V lost 5 bases to trimming and J lost 1 base, with 12 bases between them. Per germline, CDR1 SEHNR and CDR2 FQNEAQ (reference sequence). The length of the CDR3 is 14 residues. CDR3 bases: TGTGCCAGCAGCACGACAGTCTTGTCCTACGAGCAGTACTTC. It specifies CASSTTVLSYEQYF.

The chain carries TRBV11-2 and TRBJ1-2, with 8 bases identical to TRBD1. The trim removed 4 bases at V and 4 bases at J, leaving 5 bases unmatched. The germline CDR1 and CDR2 sequences are SGHAT and FQNNGV. This CDR3 spans 14 amino acids. The CDR3 is CASSSGQGLYGYTF. CDR3 DNA: TGTGCCAGCAGCTCCGGACAGGGACTCTATGGCTACACCTTC.

Only one count was recorded for this clonotype. The chain recombines TRBV29-1 with TRBJ2-3; 13 nucleotides match TRBD2. The trim removed 6 bases at V and 5 bases at J, leaving 8 bases unmatched. The CDR3 extends over 15 amino acids. Germline V lookup: CDR1 SQVTM, CDR2 ANQGSEA. Here the CDR3 reads CSVETSGGHGDTQYF. DNA of the CDR3: TGCAGCGTCGAGACTAGCGGGGGGCATGGAGATACGCAGTATTTT.

The rearrangement uses TRBV6-1 and TRBJ1-1; D might be TRBD1 (5 bases). The CDR3 has 15 residues. Germline V gene data show CDR1 as MNHNS and CDR2 as SASEGT. V lost 7 bases and J lost 0, with 15 bases in between. CDR3 residues: CASTQAGSMNTEAFF. CDR3 nucleotide sequence: TGTGCCAGCACCCAAGCAGGGAGCATGAACACTGAAGCTTTCTTT.

The chain employs TRBV6-6 and TRBJ2-2; 8 bases match TRBD1. The germline gives CDR1 MNHNY, CDR2 SVGAGI (reference sequence). V was clipped by 5 bases and J by 3 bases; unmatched bases: 5. The CDR3 spans 15 residues. DNA for the CDR3: TGTGCCAGCAGTCCGACAGGGGCCGACACCGGGGAGCTGTTTTTT. Translating it yields CASSPTGADTGELFF.

The rearrangement joins TRBV5-1 to TRBJ1-1; D not resolved. The CDR3 is 14 amino acids. Germline V gives CDR1 SGHRS, CDR2 YFSETQ. Trimming removed 4 bases from V and 0 bases from J, with 10 bases in between. Here the CDR3 reads CASSPDGLNTEAFF. CDR3 bases: TGCGCCAGCAGCCCCGACGGACTGAACACTGAAGCTTTCTTT.

This chain connects TRBV6-1 to TRBJ1-1; 8 bases agree with TRBD1. Germline lookup yields CDR1 MNHNS and CDR2 SASEGT. V lost 4 bases to trimming and J lost 1 base; unmatched junction nucleotides: 8. This CDR3 region has 16 residues. The CDR3 sequence is CASSVSGTGWNTEAFF. Written as DNA, the CDR3 is TGTGCCAGCAGTGTCTCCGGGACAGGATGGAACACTGAAGCTTTCTTT.

This chain joins TRBV6-1 and TRBJ2-7; 9 bases match TRBD2. Germline CDR1 and CDR2: MNHNS and SASEGT. This CDR3 has 14 amino acids. V shed 8 bases, J shed 2 bases, and the junction held 7 bases outside the gene matches. CDR3 sequence reads: CASSAGGGAYEQYF. The CDR3 DNA follows: TGTGCCAGCTCGGCGGGCGGGGGGGCCTACGAGCAGTACTTC.

J is TRBJ2-7 and V is TRBV19, with a weak D call TRBD1 (5 bases). Trimming shortened V by 2 bases and J by 2 bases, and 13 bases separated the two germline ends. The CDR3 is 15 amino acids. Germline CDR1 is LNHDA and CDR2 is SQIVND (reference sequence). Written as DNA, the CDR3 is TGTGCCAGTAGTATAAGAGGCAGGGAAGCCTACGAGCAGTACTTC. As protein: CASSIRGREAYEQYF.

This chain connects TRBV23-1 to TRBJ2-5, with 8 bases aligning to TRBD1. TRBV23-1 is given ORF status, its function remaining uncertain. This CDR3 region has 17 residues. Germline trimming cut 2 bases from V and 9 bases from J; bases unmatched to any gene: 17. The CDR3 here is CASSQKLDRGAKKAQYF. The CDR3 DNA reads as TGCGCCAGCAGTCAAAAGCTCGACAGGGGCGCTAAGAAGGCCCAGTACTTC.

This clonotype showed up just once. This chain uses TRBV27 with TRBJ1-2; maybe TRBD1 (6 bases). This CDR3 is 15 amino acids long. Looked up from germline, CDR1 is MNHEY and CDR2 is SMNVEV (reference sequence). Deletions cut 6 bases from V and 4 bases from J, with 18 bases between. CDR3 DNA sequence: TGTGCCAGCAGGGGGACATCGGGCTCCGTCTATGGCTACACCTTC. As protein: CASRGTSGSVYGYTF.

This chain uses TRBV19 with TRBJ1-5; no definite D call. V dropped 8 bases and J dropped 1 base, with 9 bases sitting between them. Germline V gene data show CDR1 as LNHDA and CDR2 as SQIVND (reference sequence). CDR3 length: 13 amino acids. The CDR3 bases are TGTGCCAGTGACCGTTCGAGCAATCAGCCCCAGCATTTT. Translating it yields CASDRSSNQPQHF.

The chain joins TRBV29-1 to TRBJ2-1; 9 nucleotides line up with TRBD2. The CDR3 consists of 17 residues. CDR1 and CDR2 (germline): SQVTM, ANQGSEA. With V trimmed by 0 bases and J by 2 bases, 8 bases remained unmatched. Here the CDR3 reads CSVEDSGREGPYNEQFF. CDR3 nucleotides: TGCAGCGTTGAAGATTCGGGGCGGGAGGGCCCCTACAATGAGCAGTTCTTC.

V and J are TRBV4-1 and TRBJ1-4; the match to TRBD1 covers 7 bases. The V segment lost 4 bases and the J segment 3 bases; nucleotides outside the gene matches: 14. This CDR3 is built from 18 residues. Per the germline V gene, CDR1 is MGHRA and CDR2 is YSYEKL. For the CDR3, the DNA is TGCGCCAGCAGCCTACTCCGGGGGGCAGGGGGAGCTAATGAAAAACTGTTTTTT. Its translation: CASSLLRGAGGANEKLFF.

The chain has TRBV7-2 and TRBJ1-5; D remains ambiguous. The germline V gene has CDR1 SGHTA and CDR2 FQGNSA. V was cut by 1 base and J by 6 bases, with 7 bases left in between. This CDR3 contains 13 residues. The DNA for the CDR3 is TGTGCCAGCAGCTTAGGATTAGGTCAGCCCCAGCATTTT. Protein product: CASSLGLGQPQHF.